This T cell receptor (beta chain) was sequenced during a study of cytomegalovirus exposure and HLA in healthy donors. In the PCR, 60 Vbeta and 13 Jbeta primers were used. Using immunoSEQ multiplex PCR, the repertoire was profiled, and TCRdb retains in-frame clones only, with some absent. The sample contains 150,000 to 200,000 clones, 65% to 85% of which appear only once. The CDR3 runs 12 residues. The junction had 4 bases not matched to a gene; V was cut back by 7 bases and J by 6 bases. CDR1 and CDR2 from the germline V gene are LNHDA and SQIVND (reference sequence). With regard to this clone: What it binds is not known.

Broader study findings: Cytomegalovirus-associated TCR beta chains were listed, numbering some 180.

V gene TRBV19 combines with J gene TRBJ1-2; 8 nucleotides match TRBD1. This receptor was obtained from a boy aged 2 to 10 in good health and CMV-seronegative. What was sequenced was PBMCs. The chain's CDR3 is CASTDRDDGYTF. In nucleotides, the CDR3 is TGTGCCAGTACGGACAGGGACGATGGCTACACCTTC.